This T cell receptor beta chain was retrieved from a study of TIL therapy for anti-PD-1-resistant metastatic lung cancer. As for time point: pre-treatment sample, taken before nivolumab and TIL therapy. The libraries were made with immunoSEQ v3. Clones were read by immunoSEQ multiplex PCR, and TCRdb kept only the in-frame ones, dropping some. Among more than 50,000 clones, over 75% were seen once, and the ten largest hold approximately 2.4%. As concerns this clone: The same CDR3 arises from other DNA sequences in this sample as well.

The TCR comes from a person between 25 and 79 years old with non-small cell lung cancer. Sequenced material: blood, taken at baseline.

CDR3 coding DNA: TGTGCCAGTAGTCCCGATTCCGGCTGGAGCAACACTGAAGCTTTCTTT. Protein sequence: CASSPDSGWSNTEAFF. The rearrangement links TRBV19 to TRBJ1-1, with unresolved D. There are 16 residues in the CDR3. With 5 bases removed from V and 2 bases from J, the gap between germline ends came to 18 bases. Germline V gene lookup returns CDR1 LNHDA and CDR2 SQIVND (reference sequence).